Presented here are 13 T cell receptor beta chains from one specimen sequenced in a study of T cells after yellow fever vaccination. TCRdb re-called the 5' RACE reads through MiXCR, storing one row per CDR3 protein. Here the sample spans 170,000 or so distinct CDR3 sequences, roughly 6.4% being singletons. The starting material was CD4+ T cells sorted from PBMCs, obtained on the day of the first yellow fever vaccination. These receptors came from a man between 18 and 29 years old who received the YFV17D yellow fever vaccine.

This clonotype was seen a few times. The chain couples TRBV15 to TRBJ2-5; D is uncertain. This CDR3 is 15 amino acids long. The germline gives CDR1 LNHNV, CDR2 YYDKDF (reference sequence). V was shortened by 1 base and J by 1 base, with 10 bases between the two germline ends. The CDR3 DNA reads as TGTGCCACCAGCAGAGTAGGGATCGGCCAAGAGACCCAGTACTTC. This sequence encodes CATSRVGIGQETQYF.

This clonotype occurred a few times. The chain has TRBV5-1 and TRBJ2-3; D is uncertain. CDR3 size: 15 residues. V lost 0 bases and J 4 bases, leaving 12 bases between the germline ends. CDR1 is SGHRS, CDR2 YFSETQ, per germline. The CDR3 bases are TGCGCCAGCAGCTTGGTACCTGGTGGGGCAGATACGCAGTATTTT. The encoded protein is CASSLVPGGADTQYF.

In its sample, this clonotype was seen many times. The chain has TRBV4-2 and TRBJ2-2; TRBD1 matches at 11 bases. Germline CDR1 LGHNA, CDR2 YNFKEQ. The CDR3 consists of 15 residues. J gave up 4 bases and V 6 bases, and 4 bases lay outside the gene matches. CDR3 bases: TGTGCCAGCAGAGGGACAGGGGGTTTCACCGGGGAGCTGTTTTTT. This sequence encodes CASRGTGGFTGELFF.

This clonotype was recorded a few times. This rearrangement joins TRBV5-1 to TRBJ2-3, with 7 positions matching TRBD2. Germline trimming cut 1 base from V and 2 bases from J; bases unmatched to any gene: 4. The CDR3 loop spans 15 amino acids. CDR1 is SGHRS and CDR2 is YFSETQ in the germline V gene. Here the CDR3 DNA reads TGCGCCAGCAGCTTGAGCGGGGTTGCCACAGATACGCAGTATTTT. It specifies CASSLSGVATDTQYF.

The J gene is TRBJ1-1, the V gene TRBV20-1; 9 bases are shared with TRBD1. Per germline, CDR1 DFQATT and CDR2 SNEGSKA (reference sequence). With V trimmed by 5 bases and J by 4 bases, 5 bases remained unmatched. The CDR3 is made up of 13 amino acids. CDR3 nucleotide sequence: TGCAGTGCTGCACAGGGGGCGCGCACTGAAGCTTTCTTT. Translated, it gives CSAAQGARTEAFF.

CDR3 residues: CASSQGQVLYGYTF. In DNA form, the CDR3 reads TGTGCCAGCAGCCAAGGTCAAGTACTCTATGGCTACACCTTC. This chain links TRBV7-9 with TRBJ1-2; D unresolved. In germline, CDR1 is SEHNR, CDR2 FQNEAQ (reference sequence). Trimming took 5 bases from V and 4 from J, leaving 14 bases between them. The CDR3 is 14 residues long.

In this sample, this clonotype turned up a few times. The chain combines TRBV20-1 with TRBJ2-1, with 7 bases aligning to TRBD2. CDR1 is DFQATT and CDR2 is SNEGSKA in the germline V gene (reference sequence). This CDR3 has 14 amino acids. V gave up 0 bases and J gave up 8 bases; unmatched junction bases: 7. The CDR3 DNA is TGCAGTGCTAGAGACCCGGGGGGAGCGGATGAGCAGTTCTTC. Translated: CSARDPGGADEQFF.

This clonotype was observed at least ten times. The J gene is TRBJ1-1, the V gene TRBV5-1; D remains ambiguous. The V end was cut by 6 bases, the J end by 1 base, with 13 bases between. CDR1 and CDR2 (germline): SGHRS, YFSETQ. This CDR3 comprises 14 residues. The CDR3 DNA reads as TGCGCCAGCAAGACCGAGGACGGGAACACTGAAGCTTTCTTT. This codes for CASKTEDGNTEAFF. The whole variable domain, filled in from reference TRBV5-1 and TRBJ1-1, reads KAGVTQTPRYLIKTRGQQVTLSCSPISGHRSVSWYQQTPGQGLQFLFEYFSETQRNKGNFPGRFSGRQFSNSRSEMNVSTLELGDSALYLCASKTEDGNTEAFFGQGTRLTVV.

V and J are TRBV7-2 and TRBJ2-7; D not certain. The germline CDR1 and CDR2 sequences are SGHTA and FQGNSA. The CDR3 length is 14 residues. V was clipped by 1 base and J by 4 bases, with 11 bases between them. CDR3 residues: CASSLGASVYEQYF. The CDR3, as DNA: TGTGCCAGCAGCTTAGGGGCGTCGGTTTACGAGCAGTACTTC.

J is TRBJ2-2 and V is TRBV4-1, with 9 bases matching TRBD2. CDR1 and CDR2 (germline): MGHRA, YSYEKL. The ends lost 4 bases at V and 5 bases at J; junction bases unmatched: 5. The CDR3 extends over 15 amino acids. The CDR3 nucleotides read TGCGCCAGCAGCCGTATAGCGGGGGCTACCGGGGAGCTGTTTTTT. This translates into CASSRIAGATGELFF.

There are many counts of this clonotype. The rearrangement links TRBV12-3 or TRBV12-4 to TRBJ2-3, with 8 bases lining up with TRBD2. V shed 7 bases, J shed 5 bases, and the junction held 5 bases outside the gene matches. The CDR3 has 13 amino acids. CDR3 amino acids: CASTSSGGDTQYF. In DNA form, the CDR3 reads TGTGCCAGCACCTCAAGCGGGGGAGATACGCAGTATTTT.

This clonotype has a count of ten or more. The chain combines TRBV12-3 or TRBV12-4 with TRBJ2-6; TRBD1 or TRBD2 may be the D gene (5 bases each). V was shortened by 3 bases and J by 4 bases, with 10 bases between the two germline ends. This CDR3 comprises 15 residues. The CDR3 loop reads CASSLRGAGANVLTF. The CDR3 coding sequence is TGTGCCAGCAGTTTGCGAGGGGCCGGGGCCAACGTCCTGACTTTC.

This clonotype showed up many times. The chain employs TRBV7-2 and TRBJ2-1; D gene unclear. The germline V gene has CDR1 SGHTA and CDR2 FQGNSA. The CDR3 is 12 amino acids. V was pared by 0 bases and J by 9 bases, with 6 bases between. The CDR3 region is CASSLAVAEQFF. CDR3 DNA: TGTGCCAGCAGCTTAGCCGTGGCTGAGCAGTTCTTC.